This T cell receptor beta chain was recorded in a study of technical replicates of blood from a handful of donors. Here immunoSEQ multiplex PCR was the method, and the copy in TCRdb shows in-frame clones only, minus some. This sample carries about 69,000 clones, roughly 88% of them seen once, and the ten largest clones take 4% to 5%. This clone appeared a single time. J gave up 2 bases and V 7 bases, and 1 base lay outside the gene matches. Germline CDR1 SGHRS, CDR2 YFSETQ. This CDR3 is 12 amino acids long. The receptor comes from a human donor in good health. Some clones in this sample may be carry-over from other donors' samples. Sequencing was performed on PBMCs. The rearrangement links TRBV5-1 to TRBJ2-5; 8 bases line up with TRBD1. CDR3 protein: CASRQGQETQYF. CDR3 nucleotide sequence: TGCGCCAGCCGACAGGGGCAAGAGACCCAGTACTTC.